This record covers a single T cell receptor beta chain. No cognate antigen has been identified for it. No per-base quality is available; no much larger clone lies one base away. Library preparation employed the immunoSEQ multiplex PCR assay. TCRdb took over this immuneACCESS table, retaining in-frame rearrangements with V and J assigned. Such tables are incomplete; in checked studies, under half of the missing clones stem from an unresolved V gene, and the remainder is unexplained. The sample table holds more than 8,000 clones, of which 60% to 80% were seen once. Under 25% of the sample belongs to the ten largest clones. These data come from a study of T cells in narcolepsy (dated by TCRdb to 2016 to 2019). Describing the broader study: Healthy control donors were enrolled in the study alongside patients who had narcolepsy type 1 or type 2 (NT1, NT2). The study used TCR Vbeta sequencing to track clonotypes in blood and CSF while looking for autoreactive T cells in narcolepsy patients that target self-antigens of hypocretin neurons (hypocretin, TRIB2).

The cysteine opens and the phenylalanine closes a CDR3 of 16 amino acids. CDR3 DNA is the only sequence kept; it has 48 bases, read in frame from the first base. Trimming removed 3 bases from V and 0 bases from J, leaving 12 bases between the germline ends. The germline V gene (reference sequence) supplies CDR1 SEHNR and CDR2 FQNEAQ. Points the paper makes about the study in general: Autoreactive clonotypes were reported to be detected serially in the blood of the same patients and of different patients, but not in the blood of healthy controls. Plots comparing CSF and blood CD4+ T cell clonotypes from the same patient highlighted HCRT-specific and TRIB2-specific autoreactive clonotypes.

For TCR Vbeta sequencing and comparison with CSF CD8+ T cells, memory CD8+ T cells were sorted ex vivo from the blood of patients. The sequence was obtained from a human donor with narcolepsy. The sequenced material came from CD45RA- memory CD8+ T cells from PBMCs. The cell subset or site tag for this specimen amounts to: memory T cells sorted ex vivo from peripheral blood. The chain is made from TRBV7-9 and TRBJ1-3; TRBD1 is a possible D gene, resting on 5 matching bases. The sequenced DNA is TGTGCCAGCAGCTTGGGACTGCCTTCCTCTGGAAACACCATATATTTT. Its coded protein is CASSLGLPSSGNTIYF.